The table lists the clone carrying this T cell receptor beta chain with many counts. From RNA transcripts, TCR beta CDR3 regions were amplified. Initially, a first-round RT-PCR of the TCR CDR3 employed the HTBI primer set. Via MiXCR, TCRdb re-called the multiplex PCR reads, giving one row per CDR3 protein. The sample includes nearly 600,000 distinct CDR3 sequences, 13% to 15% seen only once; the top ten take roughly 7.1%. The data belong to a study of T cells in Graves' hyperthyroidism and ophthalmopathy. The CDR3 spans 15 residues. Germline CDR1 and CDR2: MNHEY and SMNVEV (reference sequence). V lost 7 bases and J 1 base, leaving 14 bases between the germline ends.

Sample: blood. The gene calls are TRBV27 and TRBJ1-5; possible D gene TRBD1, 5 bases. The TCR sequence derives from a woman in her late teens or twenties with Graves' ophthalmopathy. In DNA form, the CDR3 reads TGTGCCAGCACCGAACGGGGGGGGAGCAATCAGCCCCAGCATTTT. It translates to CASTERGGSNQPQHF.